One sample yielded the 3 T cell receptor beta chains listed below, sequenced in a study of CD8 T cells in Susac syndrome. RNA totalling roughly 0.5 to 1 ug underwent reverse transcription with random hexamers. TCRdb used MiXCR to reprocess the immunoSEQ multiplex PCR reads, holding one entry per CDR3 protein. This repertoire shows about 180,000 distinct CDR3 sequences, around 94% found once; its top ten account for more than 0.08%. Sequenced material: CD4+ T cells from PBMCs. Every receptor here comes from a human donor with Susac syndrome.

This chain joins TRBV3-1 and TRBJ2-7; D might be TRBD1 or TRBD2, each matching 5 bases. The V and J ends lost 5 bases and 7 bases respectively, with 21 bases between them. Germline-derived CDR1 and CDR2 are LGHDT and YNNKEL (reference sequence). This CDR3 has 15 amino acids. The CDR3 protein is CASSVPHGASEEQYF. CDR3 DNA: TGTGCCAGCAGCGTACCACACGGGGCGTCTGAGGAGCAGTACTTC.

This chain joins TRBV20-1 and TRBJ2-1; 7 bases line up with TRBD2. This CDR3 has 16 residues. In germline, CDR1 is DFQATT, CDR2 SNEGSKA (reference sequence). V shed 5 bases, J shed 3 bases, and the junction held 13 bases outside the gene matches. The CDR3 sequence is CSAARAKGGRYNEQFF. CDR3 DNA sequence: TGCAGTGCTGCCAGAGCTAAGGGAGGGCGCTACAATGAGCAGTTCTTC.

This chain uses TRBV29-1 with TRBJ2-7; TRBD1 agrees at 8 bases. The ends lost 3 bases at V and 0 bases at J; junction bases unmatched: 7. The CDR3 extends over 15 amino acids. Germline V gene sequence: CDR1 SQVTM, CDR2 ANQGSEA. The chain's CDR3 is CSVDAGGAPSYEQYF. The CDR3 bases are TGCAGCGTTGATGCAGGGGGCGCCCCCTCCTACGAGCAGTACTTC.